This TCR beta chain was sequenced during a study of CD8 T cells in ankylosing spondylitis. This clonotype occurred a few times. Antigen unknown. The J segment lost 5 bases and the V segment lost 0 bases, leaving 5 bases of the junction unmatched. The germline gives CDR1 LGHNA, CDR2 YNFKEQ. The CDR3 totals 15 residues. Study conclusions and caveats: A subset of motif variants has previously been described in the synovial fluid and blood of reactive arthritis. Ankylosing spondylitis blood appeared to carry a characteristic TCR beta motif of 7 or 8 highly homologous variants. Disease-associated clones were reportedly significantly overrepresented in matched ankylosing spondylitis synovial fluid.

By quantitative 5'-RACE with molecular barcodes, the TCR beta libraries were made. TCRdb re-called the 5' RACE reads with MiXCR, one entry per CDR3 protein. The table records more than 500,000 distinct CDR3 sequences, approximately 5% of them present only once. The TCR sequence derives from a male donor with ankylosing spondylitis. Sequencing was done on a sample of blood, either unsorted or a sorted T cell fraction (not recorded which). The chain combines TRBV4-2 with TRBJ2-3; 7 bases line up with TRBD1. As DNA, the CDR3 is TGTGCCAGCAGCCAAGAGCCTCGGGACAGAGATACGCAGTATTTT. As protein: CASSQEPRDRDTQYF.